Listed here are 4 T cell receptor beta chains from one sample, sequenced in a study of blood T cell repertoires in COVID-19. The table came from immunoSEQ multiplex PCR; TCRdb's copy has only in-frame clones and leaves some out. The repertoire holds about 100,000 clones, with approximately 86% as singletons. The specimen was peripheral blood. The receptors originated from an elderly man with acute or convalescent COVID-19.

The gene calls are TRBV5-4 and TRBJ1-1; D is possibly TRBD1 (5 bases). Trimming removed 4 bases at V and 1 base at J, with 17 bases between. The CDR3 runs to 16 residues. The germline CDR1 and CDR2 sequences are SGHNT and YYREEE (reference sequence). CDR3 in amino acids: CASSPGGTAKNTEAFF. CDR3 in DNA: TGTGCCAGCAGCCCGGGGGGAACAGCTAAGAACACTGAAGCTTTCTTT.

This sequence joins TRBV6-5 and TRBJ2-7, with 12 bases aligning to TRBD1. The CDR3 loop spans 15 amino acids. J gave up 5 bases and V 6 bases, and 8 bases lay outside the gene matches. Looked up from germline, CDR1 is MNHEY and CDR2 is SVGAGI. DNA for the CDR3: TGTGCCAGCAGCCGCCAAGGGACAGGGGGCAACGAGCAGTACTTC. Translating gives CASSRQGTGGNEQYF.

The gene calls are TRBV19 and TRBJ2-7, with 9 bases lining up with TRBD1. The CDR3 totals 12 residues. J lost 4 bases, V lost 11 bases, and 6 bases had no gene match. Germline CDR1 LNHDA, CDR2 SQIVND (reference sequence). CDR3 loop: CASGTGMYEQYF. The CDR3 bases are TGTGCCTCCGGGACAGGGATGTACGAGCAGTACTTC.

This chain connects TRBV30 to TRBJ1-2, with D maybe TRBD1 (5 bases). The V end lost 3 bases, the J end lost 2 bases, and 19 bases lay between the germline ends. Per the germline V gene, CDR1 is GTSNPN and CDR2 is SVGIG (reference sequence). The CDR3 runs 16 residues. CDR3 amino acids: CAWRANAERGNYGYTF. The DNA of the CDR3 is TGTGCCTGGAGGGCCAATGCGGAAAGGGGAAACTATGGCTACACCTTC.